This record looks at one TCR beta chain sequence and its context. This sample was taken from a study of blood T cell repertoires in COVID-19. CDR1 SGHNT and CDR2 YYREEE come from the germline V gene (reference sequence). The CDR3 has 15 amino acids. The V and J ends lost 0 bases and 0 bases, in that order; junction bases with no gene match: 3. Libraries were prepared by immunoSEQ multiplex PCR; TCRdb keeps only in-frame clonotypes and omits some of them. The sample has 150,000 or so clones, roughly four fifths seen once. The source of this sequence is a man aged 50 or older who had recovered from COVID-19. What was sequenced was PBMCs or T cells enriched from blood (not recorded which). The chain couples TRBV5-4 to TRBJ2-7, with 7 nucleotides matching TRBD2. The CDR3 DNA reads TGTGCCAGCAGCTTGGCGGGGGGATTCTCCTACGAGCAGTACTTC. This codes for CASSLAGGFSYEQYF.